The clone carrying this T cell receptor beta chain was seen a single time. The target antigen is unknown. These data are taken from a study of cytomegalovirus exposure and HLA in healthy donors. Notes on the study in general: A later analysis found that most CMV-associated TCR beta chains appeared HLA-restricted. In a later analysis, compared with equally common non-associated chains, HLA-associated beta chains were more expanded.

J lost 0 bases, V lost 7 bases, and 4 bases had no gene match. The CDR3 is made up of 14 amino acids. Germline lookup yields CDR1 MDHEN and CDR2 SYDVKM. Use of 60 Vbeta and 13 Jbeta primers characterized the PCR. Generated by immunoSEQ multiplex PCR, the TCRdb table keeps only in-frame clones and is missing some. Of tens of thousands of clones listed, 65% to 85% are singletons. The rearrangement joins TRBV28 to TRBJ2-7, with 9 bases that match TRBD1. The clonotype originates from a man under 40 in good health and CMV-seronegative. Sequencing used PBMCs. The CDR3 DNA sequence: TGTGCCAGCATCAGGGACAGGGTCTCCTACGAGCAGTACTTC. Its protein is CASIRDRVSYEQYF.